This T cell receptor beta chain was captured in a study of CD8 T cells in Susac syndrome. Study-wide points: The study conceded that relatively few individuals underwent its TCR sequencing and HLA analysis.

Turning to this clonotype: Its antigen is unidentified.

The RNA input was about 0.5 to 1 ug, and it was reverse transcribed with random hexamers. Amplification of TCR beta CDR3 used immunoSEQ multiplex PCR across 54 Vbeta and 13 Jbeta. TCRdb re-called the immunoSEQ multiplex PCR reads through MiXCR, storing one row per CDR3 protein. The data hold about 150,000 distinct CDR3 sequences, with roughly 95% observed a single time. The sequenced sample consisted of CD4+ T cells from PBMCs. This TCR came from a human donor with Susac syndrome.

The CDR3 loop is CASSQDRVTQYF. In DNA, the CDR3 is TGTGCCAGCAGCCAAGATAGGGTAACCCAGTACTTC. This chain uses TRBV14 with TRBJ2-5; unclear D gene. Germline values: CDR1 SGHDN, CDR2 FVKESK. The CDR3 length is 12 residues. V was clipped by 0 bases and J by 8 bases, with 7 bases between them.